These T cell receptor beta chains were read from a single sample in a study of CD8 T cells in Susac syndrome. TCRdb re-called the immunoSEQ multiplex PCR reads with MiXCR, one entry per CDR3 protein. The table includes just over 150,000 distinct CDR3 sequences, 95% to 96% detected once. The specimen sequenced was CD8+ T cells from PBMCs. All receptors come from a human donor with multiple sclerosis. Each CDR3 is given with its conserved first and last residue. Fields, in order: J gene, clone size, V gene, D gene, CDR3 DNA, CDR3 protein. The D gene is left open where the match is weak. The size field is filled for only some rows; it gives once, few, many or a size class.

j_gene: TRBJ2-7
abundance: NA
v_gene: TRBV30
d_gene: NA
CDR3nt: TGTGCCTGGACCCACGGGGGAGAGCAGTACTTC
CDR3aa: CAWTHGGEQYF

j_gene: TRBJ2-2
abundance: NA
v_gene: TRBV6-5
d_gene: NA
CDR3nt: TGTGCCAGCAGTTACTCGAATTCAGGGGAAGGGGAGCTGTTTTTT
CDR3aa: CASSYSNSGEGELFF

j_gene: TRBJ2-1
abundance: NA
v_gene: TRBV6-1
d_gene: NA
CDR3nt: TGTGCCAGCAGTGAAGCTTGGGCAGGGCCCTACAATGAGCAGTTCTTC
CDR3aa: CASSEAWAGPYNEQFF

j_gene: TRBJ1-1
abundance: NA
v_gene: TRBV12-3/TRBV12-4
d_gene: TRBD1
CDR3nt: TGTGCCAGCAGTCCCGGGACAGCGCCTGAATCTTTCTTT
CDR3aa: CASSPGTAPESFF

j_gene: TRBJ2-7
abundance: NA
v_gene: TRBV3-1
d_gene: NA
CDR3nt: TGTGCCAGCAGCCCAGGCGTGGCCCACGAGCAGTACTTC
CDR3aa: CASSPGVAHEQYF

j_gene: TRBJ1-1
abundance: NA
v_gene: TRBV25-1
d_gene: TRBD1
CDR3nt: TGTGCCAGCAGCATAGGGGACAGGGGTGAAGCTTTCTTT
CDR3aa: CASSIGDRGEAFF

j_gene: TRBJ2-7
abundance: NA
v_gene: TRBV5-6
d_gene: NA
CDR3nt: TGTGCCAGCAGCATCGAACTGGACATTTACGAGCAGTACTTC
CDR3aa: CASSIELDIYEQYF

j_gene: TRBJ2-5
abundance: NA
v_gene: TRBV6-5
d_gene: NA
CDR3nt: TGTGCCAGCAGTTACTCGGGGTGGGGCCAAGAGACCCAGTACTTC
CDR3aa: CASSYSGWGQETQYF

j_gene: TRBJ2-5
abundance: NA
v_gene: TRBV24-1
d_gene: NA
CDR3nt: TGTGCCACCAGTGATTCCTCCGGGACCCCCATGAAGACCCAGTACTTC
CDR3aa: CATSDSSGTPMKTQYF

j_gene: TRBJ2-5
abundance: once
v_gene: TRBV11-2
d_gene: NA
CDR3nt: TGTGCCAGCAGCCCGGGCAGGGGTCGAGAGACCCAGTACTTC
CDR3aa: CASSPGRGRETQYF

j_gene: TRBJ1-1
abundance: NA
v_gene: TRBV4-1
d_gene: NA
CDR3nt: TGCGCCAGCAGCCAAGACCGTCACGACAGCAAACACACTGAAGCTTTCTTT
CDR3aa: CASSQDRHDSKHTEAFF

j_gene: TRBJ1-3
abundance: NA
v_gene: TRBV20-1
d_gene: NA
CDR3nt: TGCAGTGCTCCCGGGACACCAAAGAAGAACACCATATATTTT
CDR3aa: CSAPGTPKKNTIYF

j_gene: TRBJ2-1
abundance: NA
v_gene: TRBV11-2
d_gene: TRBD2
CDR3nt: TGTGCCAGCAGCTTCTATCGCTCAGCGGGGGGCTCCCCAGACAATGAGCAGTTCTTC
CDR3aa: CASSFYRSAGGSPDNEQFF

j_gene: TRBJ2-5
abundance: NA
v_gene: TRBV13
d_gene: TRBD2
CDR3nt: TGTGCCAGCAGCTTGTCGGGGGGGATGATGGAGACCCAGTACTTC
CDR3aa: CASSLSGGMMETQYF

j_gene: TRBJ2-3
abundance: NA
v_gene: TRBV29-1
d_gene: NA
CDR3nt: TGCAGCGTTGAAGGGGAAAGCACAGATACGCAGTATTTT
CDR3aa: CSVEGESTDTQYF

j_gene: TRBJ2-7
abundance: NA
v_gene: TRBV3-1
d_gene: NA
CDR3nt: TGTGCCAGCAGCCAAGGTTTAGACGAGCAGTACTTC
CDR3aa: CASSQGLDEQYF

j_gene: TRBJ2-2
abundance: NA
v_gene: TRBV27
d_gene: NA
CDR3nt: TGTGCCAGCAGTTTGTTTGGCGGTCGATACACCGGGGAGCTGTTTTTT
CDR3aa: CASSLFGGRYTGELFF

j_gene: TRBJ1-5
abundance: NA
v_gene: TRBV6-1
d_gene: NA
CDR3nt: TGTGCCAGCAGTCAAAGACCAGAACAGGGTATCAATCAGCCCCAGCATTTT
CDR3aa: CASSQRPEQGINQPQHF

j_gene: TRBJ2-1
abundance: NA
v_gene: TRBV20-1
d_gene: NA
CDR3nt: TGCAGTGGGGTATCTTACAATGAGCAGTTCTTC
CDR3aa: CSGVSYNEQFF

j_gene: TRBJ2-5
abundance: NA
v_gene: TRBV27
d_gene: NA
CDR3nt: TGTGCCCTACTGACCAGCCTAGTAGGGGAGACCCAGTACTTC
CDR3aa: CALLTSLVGETQYF

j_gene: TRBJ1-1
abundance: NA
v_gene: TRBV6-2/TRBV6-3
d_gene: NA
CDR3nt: TGTGCCAGCAGTAGAAGAAGTACCAACACTGAAGCTTTCTTT
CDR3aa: CASSRRSTNTEAFF

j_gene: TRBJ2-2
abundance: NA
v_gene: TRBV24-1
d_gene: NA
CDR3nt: TGTGCCACCAGTGATCCCATTGTGGACACCGGGGAGCTGTTTTTT
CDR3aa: CATSDPIVDTGELFF